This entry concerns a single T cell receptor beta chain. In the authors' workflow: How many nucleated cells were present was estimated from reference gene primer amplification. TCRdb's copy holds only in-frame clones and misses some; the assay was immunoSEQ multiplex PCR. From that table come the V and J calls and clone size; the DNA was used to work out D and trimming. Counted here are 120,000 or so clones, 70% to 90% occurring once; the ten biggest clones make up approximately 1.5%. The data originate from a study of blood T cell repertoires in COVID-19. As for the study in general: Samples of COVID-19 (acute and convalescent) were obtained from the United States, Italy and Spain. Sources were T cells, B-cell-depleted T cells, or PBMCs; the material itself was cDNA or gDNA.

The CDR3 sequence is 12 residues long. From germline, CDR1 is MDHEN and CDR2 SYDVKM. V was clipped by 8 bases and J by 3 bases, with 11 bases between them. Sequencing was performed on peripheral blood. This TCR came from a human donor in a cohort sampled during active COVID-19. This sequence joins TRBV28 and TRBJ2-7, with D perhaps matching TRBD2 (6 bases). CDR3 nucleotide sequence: TGTGCCAGCTCACGGGGGTACTACGAGCAGTACTTC. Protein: CASSRGYYEQYF. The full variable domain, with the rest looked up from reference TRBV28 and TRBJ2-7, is DVKVTQSSRYLVKRTGEKVFLECVQDMDHENMFWYRQDPGLGLRLIYFSYDVKMKEKGDIPEGYSVSREKKERFSLILESASTNQTSMYLCASSRGYYEQYFGPGTRLTVT.